The 5 T cell receptor beta chains in this list originate from one sample, sequenced in a study of tumor-infiltrating lymphocytes in primary liver carcinoma. Unsorted whole blood yielded the blood RNA, and germline DNA was also extracted. TCR beta cDNA was reverse-transcribed from 450 to 500 ng of total RNA. The reaction used a constant-region primer and ProtoScript II reverse transcriptase. Three nested multiplex PCR rounds, a slightly modified ARM-PCR method, built the TCR beta libraries. TRBV1-TRBV30 forward and Cbeta reverse primers drove the first two approximately 11-cycle rounds. TCRdb reprocessed the multiplex PCR reads with MiXCR, giving one entry per CDR3 protein. Here the sample spans 300,000 to 350,000 distinct CDR3 sequences, about three fifths being singletons. The sample taken for sequencing was peripheral blood. These receptors were collected from a woman aged 30 to 39 with primary liver carcinoma and hepatitis B virus infection.

CDR3 in DNA: TGTGCCAGCAGAGACTACTCCTATAGCAATCAGCCCCAGCATTTT. It is translated as CASRDYSYSNQPQHF. The chain joins TRBV6-5 to TRBJ1-5; D gene unclear. CDR1 is MNHEY and CDR2 is SVGAGI in the germline V gene. Trimming stripped 6 bases from V and 0 bases from J, with 12 bases between. This CDR3 contains 15 residues.

Of note for this clonotype: This sequence may be a read error, since a much larger clone differs from it by one base. The chain has TRBV29-1 and TRBJ2-4; TRBD1 or TRBD2 may be the D gene (5 bases each). CDR1 SQVTM and CDR2 ANQGSEA come from the germline V gene. V was clipped by 1 base and J by 7 bases, with 17 bases between them. The CDR3 loop spans 15 amino acids. The CDR3 loop reads CSVEAGPRGNNIQYF. The CDR3 coding sequence is TGCAGCGTTGAAGCGGGGCCAAGGGGTAATAACATTCAGTACTTC.

The chain has TRBV6-1 and TRBJ2-7, with D unresolved. The CDR3 has 13 residues. Germline CDR1 is MNHNS and CDR2 is SASEGT. V lost 7 bases and J lost 3, with 13 bases in between. CDR3 DNA sequence: TGTGCCAGCATCGAAGGATCATTCTACGAGCAGTACTTC. Translated: CASIEGSFYEQYF.

The chain carries TRBV5-6 and TRBJ1-2; D not certain. There are 12 residues in the CDR3. Trimming stripped 4 bases from V and 3 bases from J, with 7 bases between. Germline CDR1 reads SGHDT; CDR2 reads YYEEEE. The CDR3 region has the DNA TGTGCCAGCAGCGCCACAGACTATGGCTACACCTTC. Protein product: CASSATDYGYTF. Full variable domain (outside the CDR3, taken from reference TRBV5-6 and TRBJ1-2): DAGVTQSPTHLIKTRGQQVTLRCSPKSGHDTVSWYQQALGQGPQFIFQYYEEEERQRGNFPDRFSGHQFPNYSSELNVNALLLGDSALYLCASSATDYGYTFGSGTRLTVV.

This clonotype was counted only a few times. The chain carries TRBV14 and TRBJ1-6, with TRBD1 as a possible D gene (6 bases). This CDR3 region has 19 residues. Trimming removed 0 bases at V and 7 bases at J, with 22 bases between. Germline lookup yields CDR1 SGHDN and CDR2 FVKESK. The CDR3 nucleotides are TGTGCCAGCAGCCAAGATCGATTTCGGGGGCAGGCCCCAAATTCACCCCTCCACTTT. Translated, it gives CASSQDRFRGQAPNSPLHF.